This TCR beta chain was profiled in a study of blood T cell repertoires in COVID-19. The wider study: Spain, Italy and the United States supplied samples that represented acute and convalescent COVID-19.

With respect to this clone: Distinct nucleotide sequences in the sample also encode this CDR3.

The assay was immunoSEQ multiplex PCR, and TCRdb's table has in-frame clones only and misses some. The table lists more than 95,000 clones, approximately 79% of them singletons. The CDR3 totals 17 residues. Per germline, CDR1 LGHDT and CDR2 YNNKEL (reference sequence). V was shortened by 0 bases and J by 2 bases, with 11 bases between the two germline ends. The TCR comes from a man over 45 with acute or convalescent COVID-19. The gene calls are TRBV3-1 (or the pseudogene TRBV3-2) and TRBJ2-6; D perhaps matches TRBD2 (7 bases). Sequencing used peripheral blood. CDR3 loop: CASSQEGGATGANVLTF. CDR3 DNA sequence: TGTGCCAGCAGCCAAGAAGGGGGGGCCACTGGGGCCAACGTCCTGACTTTC.